Following are 3 T cell receptor beta chains from one sample sequenced in a study of T cell responses to AZD1222 COVID-19 vaccine. TCRdb's table, derived via immunoSEQ multiplex PCR, lists solely in-frame clones and lacks some. The sample records 90,000 to 100,000 clones, around 84% being singletons. The specimen comprised peripheral blood, sampled 28 days after the second AZD1222 dose. The receptors were sampled from an adult who received the AZD1222 COVID-19 vaccine.

The V and J genes are TRBV9 and TRBJ1-5; D perhaps matches TRBD1 (5 bases). Germline loops: CDR1 SGDLS, CDR2 YYNGEE. CDR3 size: 13 residues. The V gene lost 0 bases and the J gene lost 7 bases, with 8 bases spanning the gap. The CDR3 reads CASSVASGQPQHF. CDR3 sequence (DNA): TGTGCCAGCAGCGTAGCTTCAGGGCAGCCCCAGCATTTT.

The rearrangement joins TRBV3-1 (or the pseudogene TRBV3-2) to TRBJ2-5, with D tentatively TRBD2 (5 bases). The CDR3 length is 14 residues. V lost 4 bases, J lost 1 base, and 10 bases lay in between. Germline loops: CDR1 LGHDT, CDR2 YNNKEL (reference sequence). CDR3 amino acids: CASSPSSFQETQYF. CDR3 sequence (DNA): TGTGCCAGCAGCCCTTCTAGCTTCCAAGAGACCCAGTACTTC.

The V call is TRBV5-1, the J call TRBJ2-6, with D uncertain. CDR1 and CDR2 from the germline V gene are SGHRS and YFSETQ. The CDR3 contains 17 residues. V lost 6 bases to trimming and J lost 0 bases, with 16 bases between them. The CDR3 spells CASIANPGRSGANVLTF. CDR3 sequence (DNA): TGCGCCAGCATTGCTAACCCAGGACGCTCTGGGGCCAACGTCCTGACTTTC. The entire variable domain, with the rest obtained from reference TRBV5-1 and TRBJ2-6, is as follows: KAGVTQTPRYLIKTRGQQVTLSCSPISGHRSVSWYQQTPGQGLQFLFEYFSETQRNKGNFPGRFSGRQFSNSRSEMNVSTLELGDSALYLCASIANPGRSGANVLTFGAGSRLTVL.